The next 26 T cell receptor beta chains were all read from a single sample in a study of post-analysis software for immune sequencing data. Unique molecular identifiers featured in each of the TCR beta cDNA libraries. TCRdb called the PCR reads again in MiXCR, with one record for every CDR3 protein. Of approximately 630,000 distinct CDR3 sequences in the sample, approximately 59% are singletons; the top ten hold approximately 11%. Broader study findings: The five TRBV segments detected at higher frequency in patients than in controls included TRBV5-6, TRBV5-1 and TRBV20-1.

These receptors are not linked to any known antigen. The sample was blood. The receptors were gathered from a girl aged 2 to 9 with multiple sclerosis.

In this sample, this clonotype turned up many times. The rearrangement links TRBV5-1 to TRBJ2-7; D is ambiguous. Germline CDR1 reads SGHRS; CDR2 reads YFSETQ. Trimming removed 0 bases from V and 0 bases from J, with 7 bases in between. The CDR3 has 14 residues. Written as DNA, the CDR3 is TGCGCCAGCAGCTTGGAGGGTAGCTCCTACGAGCAGTACTTC. Its protein product is CASSLEGSSYEQYF.

CDR3 amino acids: CATSDSRTGAADGYTF. The DNA for the CDR3 is TGTGCCACCAGTGATTCCCGGACAGGGGCGGCTGATGGCTACACCTTC. J is TRBJ1-2 and V is TRBV24-1, with 9 nucleotides matching TRBD1. CDR3 length: 16 amino acids. J was trimmed by 6 bases and V by 2 bases; bases with no gene match: 9. Germline lookup yields CDR1 KGHDR and CDR2 SFDVKD.

This chain uses TRBV13 with TRBJ1-5; D gene uncertain. Germline CDR1 is PRHDT and CDR2 is FYEKMQ (reference sequence). The CDR3 contains 15 residues. The V and J ends lost 4 bases and 4 bases respectively, with 14 bases between them. The CDR3, as DNA: TGTGCCAGCAGCTCGGGCCGCGGTGCGAATCAGCCCCAGCATTTT. The encoded protein is CASSSGRGANQPQHF.

The rearrangement links TRBV12-3 or TRBV12-4 to TRBJ2-3, with 7 bases that match TRBD2. V lost 4 bases to trimming and J lost 4 bases; unmatched junction nucleotides: 5. The CDR3 sequence is 14 residues long. CDR3 nucleotides: TGTGCCAGCAGTTCCCAGGGACTACCAGATACGCAGTATTTT. It encodes CASSSQGLPDTQYF.

The V and J genes are TRBV7-2 and TRBJ1-2; D may be TRBD1 (6 bases). Germline V gene lookup returns CDR1 SGHTA and CDR2 FQGNSA. The length of the CDR3 is 15 residues. Trimming removed 0 bases from V and 9 bases from J, with 17 bases in between. The CDR3 DNA sequence: TGTGCCAGCAGCTTAGCGAGGGGGAGGGAAGGGCGCTACACCTTC. Residues: CASSLARGREGRYTF.

The chain links TRBV6-5 to TRBJ2-7; tentative D call: TRBD2 (6 bases). The CDR3 consists of 15 residues. With 6 bases removed from V and 2 bases from J, the gap between germline ends came to 17 bases. Looked up from germline, CDR1 is MNHEY and CDR2 is SVGAGI. The CDR3 DNA reads TGTGCCAGCAGCGTAAACGCGGGATTCCCCTACGAGCAGTACTTC. Translating it yields CASSVNAGFPYEQYF.

The rearrangement uses TRBV5-1 and TRBJ2-1, with TRBD1 identical over 9 bases. Losses at the gene ends were 4 bases for V and 7 bases for J; bases not matched to a gene: 9. The CDR3 is 15 amino acids. Looked up from germline, CDR1 is SGHRS and CDR2 is YFSETQ. CDR3 coding DNA: TGCGCCAGCAGCGCCCTACAGGGGGCGAGAAATGAGCAGTTCTTC. Translation: CASSALQGARNEQFF.

The chain is built from TRBV5-1 and TRBJ2-3; 11 bases are a match to TRBD2. Trimming at V came to 6 bases and at J to 4 bases, leaving 4 bases not matched to a gene. The CDR3 has 14 amino acids. The V gene's germline CDR1 is SGHRS and CDR2 YFSETQ. The CDR3 here is CASKALAGADTQYF. CDR3 bases: TGCGCCAGCAAAGCACTAGCGGGAGCAGATACGCAGTATTTT.

A word on this clonotype: Relative to the germline gene, one junction end is altered; a read error may explain this. The chain joins TRBV5-1 to TRBJ1-1; D may be TRBD1 (5 bases). The CDR3 extends over 13 amino acids. Germline V lookup: CDR1 SGHRS, CDR2 YFSETQ. CDR3: CASSFRGGTEALF. The CDR3 DNA is TGCGCCAGCAGTTTTCGGGGCGGCACTGAAGCTCTCTTT.

A single count supports this clonotype. This chain joins TRBV12-3 or TRBV12-4 and TRBJ2-5, with 13 bases identical to TRBD2. The CDR3 contains 18 residues. With V trimmed by 5 bases and J by 5 bases, 14 bases remained unmatched. CDR3 loop: CASSRDSGTSGVGETQYF. The CDR3 region has the DNA TGTGCCAGCAGTCGCGACTCCGGGACTAGCGGGGTGGGGGAGACCCAGTACTTC.

The DNA of the CDR3 is TGCGCCAGCAGCCTGGACAGCCACTCAGGCGATGAGCAGTTCTTC. Protein: CASSLDSHSGDEQFF. The chain couples TRBV5-1 to TRBJ2-1, with D perhaps matching TRBD1 (6 bases). This CDR3 region has 15 residues. Germline CDR1 and CDR2: SGHRS and YFSETQ. V was shortened by 4 bases and J by 8 bases, with 19 bases between the two germline ends.

This sequence joins TRBV11-2 and TRBJ2-7, with D unclear. The CDR3 length is 13 residues. V shed 5 bases and J shed 3 bases, with 11 bases lying between them. The germline gives CDR1 SGHAT, CDR2 FQNNGV. For the CDR3, the DNA is TGTGCCAGCAGCCCGACCCCCATCTACGAGCAGTACTTC. Its protein product is CASSPTPIYEQYF.

Regarding this clonotype: As the CDR3 is not closed by the conserved phenylalanine or tryptophan, this likely results from a read error. The rearrangement uses TRBV5-6 and TRBJ2-4; no clear D gene. The V gene's germline CDR1 is SGHDT and CDR2 YYEEEE. Trimming pared 1 base from V and 1 base from J, leaving 6 bases between. The CDR3 has 14 amino acids. The CDR3 here is CASSLKGAKNIQYV. CDR3 DNA sequence: TGTGCCAGCAGCTTGAAAGGGGCCAAAAACATTCAGTACGTC.

The chain uses TRBV7-9 and TRBJ2-3, with TRBD2 matching over 7 bases. With V trimmed by 6 bases and J by 0 bases, 9 bases remained unmatched. This CDR3 spans 16 amino acids. Per the germline V gene, CDR1 is SEHNR and CDR2 is FQNEAQ (reference sequence). The CDR3 here is CASRDPGTTSTDTQYF. CDR3 sequence (DNA): TGTGCCAGCAGAGACCCCGGGACTACCAGCACAGATACGCAGTATTTT.

V gene TRBV4-2 combines with J gene TRBJ1-2, with D perhaps TRBD1 (5 bases). V lost 5 bases to trimming and J lost 3 bases, with 13 bases between them. The CDR3 covers 14 residues. The germline V gene encodes CDR1 LGHNA and CDR2 YNFKEQ. The DNA of the CDR3 is TGTGCCAGCAGCTATACAGGTGGTGACTATGGCTACACCTTC. Translation: CASSYTGGDYGYTF.

V usage is TRBV4-1 and J usage is TRBJ2-7; 7 bases match TRBD2. V lost 0 bases to trimming and J lost 3 bases; unmatched junction nucleotides: 5. The CDR3 covers 15 residues. Germline V gives CDR1 MGHRA, CDR2 YSYEKL. CDR3 bases: TGCGCCAGCAGCCAAGAAGGAGGACTAGTCTACGAGCAGTACTTC. Translating it yields CASSQEGGLVYEQYF.

The genes are TRBV20-1 and TRBJ2-1; TRBD2 matches at 16 bases. Unmatched junction bases numbered 5, after V lost 0 bases and J lost 9 bases. CDR3 length equals 16 residues. The germline V gene encodes CDR1 DFQATT and CDR2 SNEGSKA (reference sequence). The CDR3 reads CSARDLGTSGGGEQFF. Here the CDR3 DNA reads TGCAGTGCTAGAGATCTAGGGACTAGCGGGGGGGGTGAGCAGTTCTTC.

V and J are TRBV12-3 or TRBV12-4 and TRBJ2-1; possibly TRBD1 or TRBD2 for D (5 bases each). The germline V and J ends were trimmed by 2 bases and 5 bases, with 10 bases remaining between them. The CDR3 extends over 14 amino acids. CDR3: CASSLRDDNNEQFF. The CDR3 region has the DNA TGTGCCAGCAGTTTACGGGACGACAACAATGAGCAGTTCTTC.

The rearrangement uses TRBV4-3 and TRBJ1-1; 8 bases match TRBD1. Germline CDR1 is LGHNA and CDR2 is YSLEER. This CDR3 comprises 16 residues. Losses at the gene ends were 0 bases for V and 2 bases for J; bases not matched to a gene: 5. CDR3 DNA: TGCGCCAGCAGCCAAGAGATGGGGACAGGTAACACTGAAGCTTTCTTT. This codes for CASSQEMGTGNTEAFF.

The rearrangement joins TRBV7-2 to TRBJ1-5; 7 bases agree with TRBD1. The CDR3 runs to 15 residues. Germline loops: CDR1 SGHTA, CDR2 FQGNSA. The trim removed 4 bases at V and 2 bases at J, leaving 5 bases unmatched. Here the CDR3 reads CASSSGGWGNQPQHF. Here the CDR3 DNA reads TGTGCCAGCAGCTCAGGGGGATGGGGCAATCAGCCCCAGCATTTT.

This chain connects TRBV6-1 to TRBJ2-7; D is uncertain. The CDR3 sequence is 14 residues long. Trimming removed 0 bases from V and 2 bases from J, with 8 bases in between. CDR1 and CDR2 (germline): MNHNS, SASEGT. CDR3 sequence reads: CASSEASLTYEQYF. CDR3 bases: TGTGCCAGCAGTGAAGCGAGCCTAACCTACGAGCAGTACTTC.

The CDR3 DNA sequence: TGCAGTGCTAGTAAGCAGGGTATGGAGACCCAGTACTTC. Encoded protein: CSASKQGMETQYF. The chain uses TRBV20-1 and TRBJ2-4, with D possibly matching TRBD1 (5 bases). TRBJ2-5 matches the DNA end more closely, so the J call is doubtful. The length of the CDR3 is 13 residues. From germline, CDR1 is DFQATT and CDR2 SNEGSKA (reference sequence).

As concerns this clonotype: One junction end does not reproduce the germline sequence, and a read error may be involved. The chain employs TRBV12-3 or TRBV12-4 and TRBJ2-7; D not certain. CDR3 length: 17 residues. The CDR3 loop reads CASSLVNPRTPSHEQYF. CDR3 in DNA: TGTGCCAGCAGTTTGGTAAATCCTCGAACGCCCTCCCACGAGCAGTACTTC.

The chain joins TRBV3-1 to TRBJ2-2, with a possible D match to TRBD2 (6 bases). V dropped 2 bases and J dropped 5 bases, with 6 bases sitting between them. The CDR3 sequence is 13 residues long. Germline V gives CDR1 LGHDT, CDR2 YNNKEL (reference sequence). The CDR3 nucleotides read TGTGCCAGCAGCCAAAGCGGGACCGGGGAGCTGTTTTTT. Translated: CASSQSGTGELFF.

The chain links TRBV7-8 to TRBJ2-2; 7 positions match TRBD1. This CDR3 has 12 residues. V trimming: 2 bases; J trimming: 15 bases; junction bases outside the gene matches: 6. In germline, CDR1 is SGHVS, CDR2 FQNEAQ. The CDR3 loop reads CASSLRGQILFF. In DNA, the CDR3 is TGTGCCAGCAGCTTAAGGGGACAGATCTTGTTTTTT.

This clonotype was counted between two and nine times. The chain combines TRBV7-9 with TRBJ2-3, with no clear D. Trimming removed 5 bases at V and 0 bases at J, with 15 bases between. The germline CDR1 and CDR2 sequences are SEHNR and FQNEAQ (reference sequence). The CDR3 sequence is 16 residues long. The CDR3 loop reads CASSREPRTSTDTQYF. Written as DNA, the CDR3 is TGTGCCAGCAGCCGCGAACCGCGAACGAGCACAGATACGCAGTATTTT.